This T cell receptor beta chain is drawn from a study of T cell changes during pregnancy in multiple sclerosis. Per the germline V gene, CDR1 is SEHNR and CDR2 is FQNEAQ (reference sequence). The CDR3 is 17 residues long. The trim removed 2 bases at V and 2 bases at J, leaving 6 bases unmatched. This table comes from immunoSEQ multiplex PCR, and its TCRdb copy is limited to in-frame clones, with some not included. Of some 70,000 clones listed, 80% to 95% are singletons. This rearrangement joins TRBV7-9 to TRBJ2-7; TRBD2 agrees at 13 bases. The clonotype comes from a female donor in good health, enrolled as a control in a pregnancy study. The sequences come from peripheral blood, collected after pregnancy. The CDR3 DNA reads TGTGCCAGCAGCTTACCGCCGGGACTAGCGGGGACCTACGAGCAGTACTTC. Translating it yields CASSLPPGLAGTYEQYF.